Included here is one TCR beta chain sequence, with context. Its antigen remains unknown. Measured with immunoSEQ multiplex PCR; TCRdb has only the in-frame clones, and not every one. Counted here are around 80,000 clones, more than 70% occurring once; the ten biggest clones make up roughly 8.7%. CDR3 size: 14 residues. Germline assignment: CDR1 DFQATT and CDR2 SNEGSKA (reference sequence). The trim removed 3 bases at V and 3 bases at J, leaving 4 bases unmatched. This entry is derived from a study of T cell responses to AZD1222 COVID-19 vaccine. Study-wide points: In the spike-specific TCR repertoire, nearly half reportedly target unmutated variant regions. Just 5 to 7 AZD1222 recipients tested seropositive at baseline.

The V and J genes are TRBV20-1 and TRBJ1-4; 7 bases are shared with TRBD1. The receptor comes from an adult in good health. Sequencing was performed on peripheral blood, taken on day 0 of AZD1222 vaccination. The CDR3 is CSASGGQSNEKLFF. CDR3 coding DNA: TGCAGTGCTAGTGGGGGACAGTCTAATGAAAAACTGTTTTTT.